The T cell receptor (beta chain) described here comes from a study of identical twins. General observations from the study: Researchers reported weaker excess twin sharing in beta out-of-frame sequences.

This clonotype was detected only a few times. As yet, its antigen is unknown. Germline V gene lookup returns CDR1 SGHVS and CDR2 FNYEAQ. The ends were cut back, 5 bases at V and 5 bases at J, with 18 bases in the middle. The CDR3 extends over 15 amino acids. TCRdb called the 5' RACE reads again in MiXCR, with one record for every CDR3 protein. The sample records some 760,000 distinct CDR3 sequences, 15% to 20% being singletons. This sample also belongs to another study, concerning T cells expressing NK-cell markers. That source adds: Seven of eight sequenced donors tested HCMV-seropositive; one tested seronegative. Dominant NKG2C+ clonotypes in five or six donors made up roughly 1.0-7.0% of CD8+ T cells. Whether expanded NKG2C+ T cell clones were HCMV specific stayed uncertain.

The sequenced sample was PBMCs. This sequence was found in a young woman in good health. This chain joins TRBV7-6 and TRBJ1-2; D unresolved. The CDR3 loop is CASSRAALTTYGYTF. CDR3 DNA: TGTGCCAGCAGCCGCGCGGCACTTACTACTTATGGCTACACCTTC.